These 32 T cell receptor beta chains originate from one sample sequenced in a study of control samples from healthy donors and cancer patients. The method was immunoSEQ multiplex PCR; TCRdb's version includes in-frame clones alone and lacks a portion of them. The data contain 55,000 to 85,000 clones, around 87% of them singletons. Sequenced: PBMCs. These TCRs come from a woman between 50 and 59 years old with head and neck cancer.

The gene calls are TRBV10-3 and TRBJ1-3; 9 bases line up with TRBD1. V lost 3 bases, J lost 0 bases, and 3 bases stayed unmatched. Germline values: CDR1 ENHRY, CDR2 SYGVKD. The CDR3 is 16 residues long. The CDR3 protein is CAISEGTGTSGNTIYF. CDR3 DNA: TGTGCCATCAGTGAAGGGACAGGGACCTCTGGAAACACCATATATTTT.

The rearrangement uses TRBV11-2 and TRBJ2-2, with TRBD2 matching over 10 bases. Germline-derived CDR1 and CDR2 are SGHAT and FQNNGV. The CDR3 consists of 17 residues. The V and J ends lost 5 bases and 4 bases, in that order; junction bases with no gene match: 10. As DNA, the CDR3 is TGTGCCAGCAGCCTCTTAGCGGGGGGATCCACCACCGGGGAGCTGTTTTTT. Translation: CASSLLAGGSTTGELFF.

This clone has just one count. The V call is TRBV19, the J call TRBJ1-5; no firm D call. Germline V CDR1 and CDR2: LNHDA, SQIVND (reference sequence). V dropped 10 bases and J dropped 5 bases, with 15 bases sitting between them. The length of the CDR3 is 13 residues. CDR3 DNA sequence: TGTGCCACCCAGTTTGACTACGATCAGCCCCAGCATTTT. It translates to CATQFDYDQPQHF.

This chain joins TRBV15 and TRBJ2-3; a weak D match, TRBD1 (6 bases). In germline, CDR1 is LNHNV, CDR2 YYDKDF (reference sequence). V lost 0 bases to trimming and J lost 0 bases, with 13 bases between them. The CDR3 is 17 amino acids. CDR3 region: CATSRDGGRASTDTQYF. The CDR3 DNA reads TGTGCCACCAGCAGAGATGGGGGCAGGGCTAGCACAGATACGCAGTATTTT.

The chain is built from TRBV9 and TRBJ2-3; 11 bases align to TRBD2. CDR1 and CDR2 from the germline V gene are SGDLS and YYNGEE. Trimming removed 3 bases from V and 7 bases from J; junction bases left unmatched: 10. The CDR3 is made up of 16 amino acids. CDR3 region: CASSGNLAGGQNTQYF. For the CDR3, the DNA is TGTGCCAGCAGCGGAAATCTAGCGGGGGGCCAGAATACGCAGTATTTT. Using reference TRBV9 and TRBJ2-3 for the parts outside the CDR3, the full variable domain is DSGVTQTPKHLITATGQRVTLRCSPRSGDLSVYWYQQSLDQGLQFLIQYYNGEERAKGNILERFSAQQFPDLHSELNLSSLELGDSALYFCASSGNLAGGQNTQYFGPGTRLTVL.

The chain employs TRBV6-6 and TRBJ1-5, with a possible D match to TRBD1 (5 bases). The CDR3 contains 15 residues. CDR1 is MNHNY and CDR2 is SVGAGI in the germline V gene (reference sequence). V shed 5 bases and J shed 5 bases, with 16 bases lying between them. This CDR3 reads CASSKDSRTDQPQHF. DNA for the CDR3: TGTGCCAGCAGTAAAGACAGCCGTACGGATCAGCCCCAGCATTTT.

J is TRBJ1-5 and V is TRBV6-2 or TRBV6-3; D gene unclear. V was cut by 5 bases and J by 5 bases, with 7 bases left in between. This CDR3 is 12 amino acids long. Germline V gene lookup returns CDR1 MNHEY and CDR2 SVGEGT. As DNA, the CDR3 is TGTGCCAGCAGTCCCGCCCATCAGCCCCAGCATTTT. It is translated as CASSPAHQPQHF.

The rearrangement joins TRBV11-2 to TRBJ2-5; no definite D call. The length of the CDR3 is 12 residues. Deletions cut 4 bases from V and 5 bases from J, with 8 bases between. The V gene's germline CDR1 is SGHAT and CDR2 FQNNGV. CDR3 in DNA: TGTGCCAGCAGCTCCCAAGTGGAGACCCAGTACTTC. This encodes CASSSQVETQYF.

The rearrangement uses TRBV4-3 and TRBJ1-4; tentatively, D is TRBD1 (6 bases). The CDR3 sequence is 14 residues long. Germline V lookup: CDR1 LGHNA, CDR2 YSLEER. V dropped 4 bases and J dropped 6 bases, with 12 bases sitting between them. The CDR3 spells CASSLRGGDEKLFF. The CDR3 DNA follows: TGCGCCAGCAGCCTAAGAGGGGGGGATGAAAAACTGTTTTTT.

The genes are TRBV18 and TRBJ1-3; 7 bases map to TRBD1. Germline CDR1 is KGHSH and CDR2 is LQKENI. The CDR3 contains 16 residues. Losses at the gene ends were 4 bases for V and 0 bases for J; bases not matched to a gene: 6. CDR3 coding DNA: TGTGCCAGCTCACAAGACACAGGGGACTCTGGAAACACCATATATTTT. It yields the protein CASSQDTGDSGNTIYF.

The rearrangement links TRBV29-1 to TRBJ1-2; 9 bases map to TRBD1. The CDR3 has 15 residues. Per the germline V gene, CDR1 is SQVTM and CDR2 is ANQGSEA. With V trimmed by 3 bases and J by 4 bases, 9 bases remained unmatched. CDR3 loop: CSVDQVGTGSYGYTF. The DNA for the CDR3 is TGCAGCGTTGATCAAGTGGGGACAGGGAGCTATGGCTACACCTTC. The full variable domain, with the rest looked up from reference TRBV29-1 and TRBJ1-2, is SAVISQKPSRDICQRGTSLTIQCQVDSQVTMMFWYRQQPGQSLTLIATANQGSEATYESGFVIDKFPISRPNLTFSTLTVSNMSPEDSSIYLCSVDQVGTGSYGYTFGSGTRLTVV.

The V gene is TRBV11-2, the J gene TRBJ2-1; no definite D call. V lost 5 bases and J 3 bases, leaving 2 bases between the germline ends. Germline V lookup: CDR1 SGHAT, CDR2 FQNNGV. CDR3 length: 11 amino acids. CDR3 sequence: CASSHYNEQFF. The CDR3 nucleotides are TGTGCCAGCAGCCACTACAATGAGCAGTTCTTC.

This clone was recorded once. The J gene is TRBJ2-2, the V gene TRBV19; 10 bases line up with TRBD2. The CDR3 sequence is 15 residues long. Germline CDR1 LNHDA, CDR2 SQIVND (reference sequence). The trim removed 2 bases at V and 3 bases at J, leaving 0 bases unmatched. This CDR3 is CASSILAGDTGELFF. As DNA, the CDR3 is TGTGCCAGTAGTATACTAGCGGGGGACACCGGGGAGCTGTTTTTT.

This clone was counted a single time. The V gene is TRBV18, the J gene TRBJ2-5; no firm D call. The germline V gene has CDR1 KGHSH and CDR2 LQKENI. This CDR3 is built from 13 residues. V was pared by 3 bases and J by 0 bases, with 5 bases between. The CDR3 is CASSPLYQETQYF. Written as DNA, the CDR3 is TGTGCCAGCTCACCCCTGTACCAAGAGACCCAGTACTTC.

The CDR3 DNA sequence: TGCGCCAGCAGACTGGGACAGCCGACCGTGTCTCGTGGCACAGATACGCAGTATTTT. Translation gives CASRLGQPTVSRGTDTQYF. The rearrangement uses TRBV10-1 and TRBJ2-3; 7 nucleotides match TRBD1. The V gene end was trimmed by 6 bases and the J gene end by 1 base; junction bases not matched to a gene: 19. Germline V lookup: CDR1 WNHNN, CDR2 SYGVQD (reference sequence). CDR3 length: 19 amino acids.

The CDR3 sequence: CASSGGGGANEKLFF. The CDR3 DNA follows: TGTGCCAGCAGCGGCGGCGGAGGGGCCAATGAAAAACTGTTTTTT. The rearrangement uses TRBV5-4 and TRBJ1-4; a possible D gene is TRBD1 (5 bases). CDR1 is SGHNT and CDR2 is YYREEE in the germline V gene (reference sequence). CDR3 length equals 15 residues. V dropped 4 bases and J dropped 5 bases, with 15 bases sitting between them.

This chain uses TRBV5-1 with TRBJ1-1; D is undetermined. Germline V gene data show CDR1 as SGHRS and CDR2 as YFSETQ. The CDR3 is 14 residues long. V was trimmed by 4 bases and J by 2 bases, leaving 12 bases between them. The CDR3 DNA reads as TGCGCCAGCAGCCCCATTGGTTCCAACACTGAAGCTTTCTTT. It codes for CASSPIGSNTEAFF.

Here the CDR3 reads CAWIGNFNTEAFF. The CDR3 nucleotides are TGTGCCTGGATAGGTAACTTCAACACTGAAGCTTTCTTT. The rearrangement links TRBV30 to TRBJ1-1; D call uncertain. Per the germline V gene, CDR1 is GTSNPN and CDR2 is SVGIG (reference sequence). The CDR3 sequence is 13 residues long. Deletions cut 4 bases from V and 2 bases from J, with 11 bases between.

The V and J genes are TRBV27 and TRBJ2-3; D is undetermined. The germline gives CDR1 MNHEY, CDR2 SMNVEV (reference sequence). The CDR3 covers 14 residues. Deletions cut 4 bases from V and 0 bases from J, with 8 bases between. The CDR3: CASSSTDSTDTQYF. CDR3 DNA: TGTGCCAGCAGTTCCACGGACAGCACAGATACGCAGTATTTT.

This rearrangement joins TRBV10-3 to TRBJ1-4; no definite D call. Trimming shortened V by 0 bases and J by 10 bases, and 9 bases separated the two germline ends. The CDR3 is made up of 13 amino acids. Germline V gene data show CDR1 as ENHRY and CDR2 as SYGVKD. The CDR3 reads CAISESNRGKLFF. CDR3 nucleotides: TGTGCCATCAGTGAGTCGAATCGGGGAAAACTGTTTTTT.

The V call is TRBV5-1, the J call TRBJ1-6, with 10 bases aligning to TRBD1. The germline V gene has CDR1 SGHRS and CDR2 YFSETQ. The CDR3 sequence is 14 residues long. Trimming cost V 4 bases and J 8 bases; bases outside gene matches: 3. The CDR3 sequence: CASSRGTGDSPLHF. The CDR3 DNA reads TGCGCCAGCAGCCGAGGGACAGGGGATTCACCCCTCCACTTT. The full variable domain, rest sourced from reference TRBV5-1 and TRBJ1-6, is KAGVTQTPRYLIKTRGQQVTLSCSPISGHRSVSWYQQTPGQGLQFLFEYFSETQRNKGNFPGRFSGRQFSNSRSEMNVSTLELGDSALYLCASSRGTGDSPLHFGNGTRLTVT.

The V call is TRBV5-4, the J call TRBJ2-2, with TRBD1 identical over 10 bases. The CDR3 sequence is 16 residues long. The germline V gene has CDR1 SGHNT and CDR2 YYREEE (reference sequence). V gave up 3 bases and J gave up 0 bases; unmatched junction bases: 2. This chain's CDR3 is CASSWGTGANTGELFF. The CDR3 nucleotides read TGTGCCAGCAGCTGGGGGACAGGGGCGAACACCGGGGAGCTGTTTTTT. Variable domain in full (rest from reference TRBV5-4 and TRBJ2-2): ETGVTQSPTHLIKTRGQQVTLRCSSQSGHNTVSWYQQALGQGPQFIFQYYREEENGRGNFPPRFSGLQFPNYSSELNVNALELDDSALYLCASSWGTGANTGELFFGEGSRLTVL.

In DNA form, the CDR3 reads TGTGCCAGCTCACCACTAGGGGACTTGGGCTACGAGCAGTACTTC. This gives the protein CASSPLGDLGYEQYF. The V gene is TRBV18, the J gene TRBJ2-7, with D perhaps TRBD2 (6 bases). Germline CDR1 is KGHSH and CDR2 is LQKENI. The CDR3 extends over 15 amino acids. V lost 1 base to trimming and J lost 3 bases, with 13 bases between them.

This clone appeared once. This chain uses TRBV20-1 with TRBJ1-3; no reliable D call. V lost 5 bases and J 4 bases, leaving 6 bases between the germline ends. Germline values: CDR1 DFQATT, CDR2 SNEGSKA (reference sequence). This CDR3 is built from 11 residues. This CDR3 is CSALVGNTIYF. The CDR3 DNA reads TGCAGTGCTCTAGTGGGAAACACCATATATTTT.

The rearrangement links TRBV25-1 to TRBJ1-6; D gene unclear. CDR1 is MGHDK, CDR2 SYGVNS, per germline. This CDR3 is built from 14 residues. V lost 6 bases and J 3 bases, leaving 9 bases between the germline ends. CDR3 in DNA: TGTGCCAGCAGGCAGGACGGCTATAATTCACCCCTCCACTTT. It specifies CASRQDGYNSPLHF.

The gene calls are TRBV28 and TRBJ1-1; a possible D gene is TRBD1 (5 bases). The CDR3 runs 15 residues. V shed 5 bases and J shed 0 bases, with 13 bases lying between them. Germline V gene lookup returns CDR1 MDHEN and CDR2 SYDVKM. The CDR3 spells CASSPPGRLNTEAFF. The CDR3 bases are TGTGCCAGCAGTCCTCCGGGACGGTTGAACACTGAAGCTTTCTTT.

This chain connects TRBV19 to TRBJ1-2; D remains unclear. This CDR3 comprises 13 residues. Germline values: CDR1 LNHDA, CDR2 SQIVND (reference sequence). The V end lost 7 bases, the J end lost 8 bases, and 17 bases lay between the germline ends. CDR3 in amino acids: CASTRTSREGYTF. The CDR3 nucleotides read TGTGCCAGTACCCGCACTTCCCGAGAGGGCTACACCTTC.

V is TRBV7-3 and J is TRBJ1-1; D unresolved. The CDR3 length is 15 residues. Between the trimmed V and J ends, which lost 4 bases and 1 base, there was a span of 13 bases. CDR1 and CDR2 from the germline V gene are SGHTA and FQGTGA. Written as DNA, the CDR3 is TGTGCCAGCAGCTCTTTCCGGATTCCGAACACTGAAGCTTTCTTT. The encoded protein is CASSSFRIPNTEAFF.

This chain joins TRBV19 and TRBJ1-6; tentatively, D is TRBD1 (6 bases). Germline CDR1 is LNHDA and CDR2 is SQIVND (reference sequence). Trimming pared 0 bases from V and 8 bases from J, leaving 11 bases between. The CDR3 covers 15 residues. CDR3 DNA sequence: TGTGCCAGTAGTATAGACACAGGGAGAGATTCACCCCTCCACTTT. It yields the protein CASSIDTGRDSPLHF.

CDR3 DNA sequence: TGTGCCAGCAGCTTAGAGGCAGGAAGCTCCTACGAGCAGTACTTC. Amino acids: CASSLEAGSSYEQYF. The chain carries TRBV7-8 and TRBJ2-7; no firm D call. CDR3 length equals 15 residues. CDR1 and CDR2 from the germline V gene are SGHVS and FQNEAQ. Trimming pared 1 base from V and 0 bases from J, leaving 10 bases between.

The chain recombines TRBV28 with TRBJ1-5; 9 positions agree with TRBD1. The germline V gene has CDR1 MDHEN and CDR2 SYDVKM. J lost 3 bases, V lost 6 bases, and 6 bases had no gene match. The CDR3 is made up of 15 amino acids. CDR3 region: CASSRTGGTNQPQHF. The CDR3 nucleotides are TGTGCCAGCAGCCGAACAGGGGGCACCAATCAGCCCCAGCATTTT.

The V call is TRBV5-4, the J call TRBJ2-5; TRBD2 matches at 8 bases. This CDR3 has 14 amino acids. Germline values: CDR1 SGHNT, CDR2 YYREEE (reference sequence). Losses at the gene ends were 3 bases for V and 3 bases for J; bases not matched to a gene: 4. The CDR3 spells CASSWAGGEETQYF. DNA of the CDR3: TGTGCCAGCAGCTGGGCGGGGGGAGAAGAGACCCAGTACTTC.